This entry is about one T cell receptor beta chain. Which antigen it targets is not known. No quality values exist for individual bases; no much larger clone is one base distant. Using the deep immunoSEQ assay, TCR CDR3 regions were amplified from genomic DNA by multiplex PCR. Extracted genomic DNA from each cell subset was distributed evenly across all wells of several immunoSEQ 96-well plates, and each plate was treated as a replicate. For sorted subsets, roughly 200 ng genomic DNA, equal to tens of thousands of T cell genomes, was loaded into each replicate PCR. The purified libraries were quantified using a Qubit 3.0 fluorometer, sized with a Bioanalyzer 2100, and then quantified again using the KAPA Library Quantification kit. Each immunoSEQ 96-well plate was sequenced on its own single-read 150-cycle Illumina NextSeq 550 flow cell. In the paper's pipeline: The immunoSEQ output contained only junctional sequences without quality scores, so filtering could not match that applied to full-length reads. Sequences were annotated with PyIR, a Python wrapper for IgBLAST v1.9, using IMGT germline references to assign V/J genes and CDR3. Reads with weak V/J assignments (E-value above 1e-6), missing CDR3, stop codons, out-of-frame junctions, or ambiguous translated residues were removed. V3J clonotypes were defined as sequences sharing an identical inferred V gene, J gene, and CDR3 amino acid sequence. The percentage overlap between two repertoires was calculated by dividing the number of shared unique clonotypes by the size of the smaller repertoire. Richness of each repertoire was evaluated using RTK rarefaction, the Chao1 estimator, and Recon v2.1 estimates of unobserved clonotypes. OLGA was used to compute generation probabilities for all TCRbeta clonotypes that the gDNA method yielded from a handful of donors. Sourced from immuneACCESS, this table was stored by TCRdb with only in-frame sequences that have V and J called. A share of the clones is absent; for the studies checked, an unresolved V gene accounts for under half, and the remainder has no known explanation. V and J calls and clone size follow that table, whereas D and trimming were derived from the DNA. The sample has roughly 770,000 clones on record, roughly 96% of them singletons. The leading ten clones occupy less than 0.25% of the sample.

This record belongs to a study of shared clonotypes between healthy human individuals (dated by TCRdb to between 2020 and 2021). Study-level background: The cohort comprised two women and a few men aged 18 to 49 years. The study deeply sequenced blood TCR repertoires of roughly five healthy adults to estimate repertoire size and the extent of clonotype sharing between individuals. For each donor, CD4 naive and CD4 memory were each given three plates, CD8 naive was given two plates, and CD8 memory was given one plate. To increase sequencing depth and limit assay-specific biases, TCR repertoire library preparation and sequencing were carried out by different laboratories using diverse techniques. Between about 0.9 and 9 billion PBMCs per donor were obtained by leukapheresis.

According to the germline V gene, CDR1 reads MNHNS and CDR2 reads SASEGT. V is cut by 2 bases and J by 2 bases, and the space between the germline ends is 13 bases. The CDR3 goes from the cysteine to the phenylalanine over 16 residues. This entry keeps only the CDR3 DNA: 48 bases, framed from base 1. CD8 naive samples were CD45RO-negative cells positively selected for CCR7, giving a CD45RA+CCR7+ population that excluded TemRA cells. Donors were healthy HIV-negative adults with no recently reported acute infections or vaccinations. Every donor was a Caucasian adult living in Nashville, Tennessee, USA. After blood collection by leukapheresis, PBMCs were isolated using Ficoll-Histopaque density gradient centrifugation and then cryopreserved in the vapor phase of liquid nitrogen. Analytical flow cytometry was used to check the purity and quantity of each magnetically sorted T cell population. Each sorted fraction had its genomic DNA isolated and then quantified by UV absorbance on a Nanodrop 2000c.

What the authors observed across the whole study: Sharing across several donors was observed for around 4.8% of naive CD4, less than 4% of naive CD8, 2% to 2.5% of memory CD4, and approximately 0.41% of memory CD8 clonotypes. Incomplete sequencing was indicated by rarefaction of sorted-subset datasets, despite the large sequencing depth. Naive subsets generally had larger estimated clonotype richness than memory subsets did. Compared with non-shared clonotypes, clonotypes shared by all four sorted-subset donors had higher generation probabilities. Because the study included a small number of donors, the genetic and exposure-history diversity represented was limited. Sampling was restricted to blood, and TCR repertoires in tissue are likely to differ from TCR repertoires in blood. Pairwise subsampling led to the expectation that sequencing depth would affect the degree of clonotype sharing among donors.

The TCR sequence derives from a man aged 25-45 years in good health. This sequence uses TRBV6-1 and TRBJ2-4; the D gene is unclear. Sequenced: naive CD8+ T cells sorted from blood. The cell subset or site label for this specimen denotes: CD45RA+CCR7+. The bases read TGTGCCAGCAGTGAATCTGTAGGGCTCTCCAAAAACATTCAGTACTTC. Its product reads: CASSESVGLSKNIQYF.